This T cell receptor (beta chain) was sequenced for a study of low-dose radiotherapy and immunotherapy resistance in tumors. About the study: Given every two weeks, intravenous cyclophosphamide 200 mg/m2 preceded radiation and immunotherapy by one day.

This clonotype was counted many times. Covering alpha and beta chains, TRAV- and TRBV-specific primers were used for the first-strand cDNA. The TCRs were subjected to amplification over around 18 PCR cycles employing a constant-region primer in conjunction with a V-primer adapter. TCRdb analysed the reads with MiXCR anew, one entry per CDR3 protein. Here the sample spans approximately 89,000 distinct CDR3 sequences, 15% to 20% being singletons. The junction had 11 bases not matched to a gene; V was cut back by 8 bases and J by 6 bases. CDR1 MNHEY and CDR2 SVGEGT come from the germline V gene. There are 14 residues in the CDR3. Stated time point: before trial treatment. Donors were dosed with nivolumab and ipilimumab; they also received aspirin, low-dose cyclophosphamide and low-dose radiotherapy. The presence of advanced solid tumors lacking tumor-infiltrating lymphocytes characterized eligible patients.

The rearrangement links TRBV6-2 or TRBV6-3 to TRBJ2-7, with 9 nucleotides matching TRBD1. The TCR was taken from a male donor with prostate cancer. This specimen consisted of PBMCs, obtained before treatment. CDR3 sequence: CASAETGTGFEQYF. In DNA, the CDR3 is TGTGCCAGCGCCGAGACCGGGACAGGGTTCGAGCAGTACTTC.